This TCR beta chain was documented in a study of T cell responses to AZD1222 COVID-19 vaccine (dated by TCRdb to the early 2020s). About the full investigation: AZD1222 recipients with second doses at about 4 weeks or about 12 weeks were pooled, because spike-specific TCR depth and breadth did not differ between schedules. A total of 230 to 250 trial participants underwent TCR sequencing, of whom approximately 200 had received two doses of AZD1222 and some 25 had received two doses of the MenACWY control vaccine. Trial participants were enrolled by age into 18-55, 56-69 and 70-plus year subgroups, with around 150, 28 and 57 TCR-sequenced participants respectively.

Points the paper makes about the study in general: After two AZD1222 doses, spike-specific TCR breadth and depth were significantly higher than at day 0 and than in MenACWY recipients. No day 14 peak-response samples were available, so repertoires were characterized only after the peak T cell response. The 56-69-year group was small, and its depth increase did not reach significance, likely because of low power. Reportedly, almost half of the unique spike-specific TCRs recognized epitopes lying outside the regions that are mutated in the B.1.351 and B.1.1.7 variants. The vaccine-associated CD4 TCRs covered the entire spike protein, and the dominant responses fell in regions 160-218 and 743-854. Conclusions about previously exposed vaccinees are limited, since just 6 or 7 AZD1222 recipients were seropositive for SARS-CoV-2 at baseline. Most participants were white British and females outnumbered males, and the authors suggested that clonal diversity may have been underestimated.

About this clone: Its specific antigen is unknown. No much larger clone exists at a distance of one base, and base qualities are not known.

The CDR3 regions of human TCRbeta chains were analyzed by immunosequencing. The study's processing was this. TCRs in the repertoires were matched against a reference library of SARS-CoV-2-specific TCRs that had been generated with the MIRA antigen-specificity platform. Breadth meant the fraction of unique TCRs that were SARS-CoV-2-associated, whereas depth meant the fraction of total T cells that were SARS-CoV-2-associated. Using the MIRA data, every spike-specific TCR was mapped to the spike region that the TCR reacted to and assigned to either a CD4 or a CD8 class. Log10-transformed breadth and depth values were compared by one-way ANOVA with Sidak's multiple comparisons tests. TCRdb re-hosts the immuneACCESS table, in-frame sequences only. Its copies lack some clones; in the studies checked, an unresolved V gene accounts for under half of them, and the cause for the rest is not known. V and J calls and clone size are given by that table; D and trimming were obtained from the DNA. The sample yields 150,000 or so clones; around 90% were counted once. Clones ranked in the top ten supply approximately 2% of the sample.

Trimming costs V 6 bases and J 8 bases, and their ends lie 10 bases apart. The CDR3, from cysteine to phenylalanine, totals 11 residues. Of all the DNA, just the CDR3 is kept, 33 bases in frame from base 1. The germline V gene yields MDHEN for CDR1 and SYDVKM for CDR2. Reading the label with the study, this specimen's time point is: baseline before first vaccination. Vaccinee samples were obtained from the UK trials COV001 and COV002, which included a single-blind randomized controlled phase 2/3 trial of AZD1222 (ChAdOx1 nCoV-19) in healthy adults. For TCRbeta chain sequencing, PBMC samples from trial participants were taken at day 0 and at day 28 after the second dose.

The receptor was isolated from an adult in good health. Rearrangement joined TRBV28 to TRBJ1-2, and perhaps TRBD1 as D gene, on 5 matching bases. Sample: peripheral blood, taken on day 0 of AZD1222 vaccination. The DNA is as follows: TGTGCCAGCAGGGGGACTCCGGGCTACACCTTC. The encoded protein is CASRGTPGYTF.